This entry features one TCR beta chain sequence. Its antigen is currently unknown. The PCR had 60 Vbeta and 13 Jbeta primers. The table came from immunoSEQ multiplex PCR; TCRdb's copy has only in-frame clones and leaves some out. Of around 130,000 clones in the sample, around four fifths were seen once. CDR3 length: 14 amino acids. Trimming stripped 6 bases from V and 9 bases from J, with 20 bases between. CDR1 and CDR2 (germline): MDHEN, SYDVKM. The data originate from a study of cytomegalovirus exposure and HLA in healthy donors. Study-wide findings and caveats: Investigators reported approximately 170 TCR beta chains as tied to cytomegalovirus. V- and J-gene trimming in TCR beta was tied to a missense DCLRE1C variant by an analysis performed later.

The receptor was isolated from a boy younger than 18 in good health and CMV-seronegative. J is TRBJ1-2 and V is TRBV28, with D possibly being TRBD1 (6 bases). The sample consisted of PBMCs. The CDR3 DNA reads TGTGCCAGCAGAGCTTCAGGGGAAGGGTATCGCTACACCTTC. This translates into CASRASGEGYRYTF.